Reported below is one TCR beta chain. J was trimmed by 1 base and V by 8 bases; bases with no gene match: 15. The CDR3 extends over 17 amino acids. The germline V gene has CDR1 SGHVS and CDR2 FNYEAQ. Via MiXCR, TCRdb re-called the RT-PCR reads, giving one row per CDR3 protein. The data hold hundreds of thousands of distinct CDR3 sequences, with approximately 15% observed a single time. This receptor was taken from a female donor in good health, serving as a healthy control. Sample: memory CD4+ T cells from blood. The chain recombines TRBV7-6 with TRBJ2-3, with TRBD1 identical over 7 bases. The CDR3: CASRRQGIEVGTDTQYF. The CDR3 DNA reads TGTGCCAGCCGCAGACAGGGTATAGAAGTTGGCACAGATACGCAGTATTTT.